This entry concerns a single T cell receptor beta chain. Its antigen remains unidentified. This sample stems from a study of Ad26.COV2.S vaccination and SARS-CoV-2 variants. Study-wide results and caveats: Reported post-vaccination CD8+ and CD4+ T cell responses to spike showed substantial breadth. Possibly, TCR breadth and depth analyses underestimated total T cell responses.

Treatment noted: some 20 received Ad26.COV2.S at low or high dose, single or two shots; roughly 5 received placebo; per-sample allocation not given. On day 63 after the first injection, vaccine and placebo recipients gave samples. The donor was a Boston adult aged 18-55 years. CDR1 KGHDR and CDR2 SFDVKD come from the germline V gene. Trimming removed 3 bases from V and 1 base from J, with 9 bases in between. There are 15 residues in the CDR3. Method: immunoSEQ multiplex PCR; TCRdb's copy keeps in-frame clones and lacks some. Of over 400,000 clones listed, around 93% were seen once; the top ten hold about 1.7%.

The rearrangement joins TRBV24-1 to TRBJ1-5; D is undetermined. This TCR derives from a person aged 18-60 years who received the Ad26.COV2.S COVID-19 vaccine or a placebo. The sample was peripheral blood, taken in a trial of Ad26.COV2.S vaccine versus placebo. The CDR3 nucleotides read TGTGCCACCAGTGATCCCACTAACAGCAATCAGCCCCAGCATTTT. Translating it yields CATSDPTNSNQPQHF.